This passage covers 25 T cell receptor beta chains from one sample sequenced in a study of T cell clusters in autoimmune cytopenias. Some 39,000 genome equivalents of blood DNA were amplified for TRB. Multiplex touch-down PCR amplified TRB using TRB-A and TRB-B pools in one tube. TCRdb re-called the multiplex PCR reads and shows each CDR3 protein once, DNA omitted. The data include some 4,300 distinct CDR3 sequences; the top ten clones carry about 11%. These data are also associated with another study on T cell repertoires in aging, cancer and after chemotherapy.

The sequenced material came from peripheral blood. The receptors were sampled from a human donor in good health.

The genes are TRBV27 and TRBJ1-1. The CDR3 is made up of 16 amino acids. Germline values: CDR1 MNHEY, CDR2 SMNVEV (reference sequence). The CDR3 protein is CASPSAWAVMNTEAFF.

The chain couples TRBV5-6 to TRBJ1-6; the TCRdb call, TRBD1, lacks DNA for checking. The germline V gene has CDR1 SGHDT and CDR2 YYEEEE. The CDR3 spans 15 residues. CDR3 in amino acids: CASRYRDREDSPLHF.

This clonotype is deemed medium-sized by its frequency. V gene TRBV4-3 combines with J gene TRBJ1-6; the TRBD1 assignment by TCRdb is unverifiable without DNA. Germline V gene sequence: CDR1 LGHNA, CDR2 YSLEER. The CDR3 has 16 amino acids. The CDR3 region is CASSQGGAGWGSPLHF.

The J gene is TRBJ1-5, the V gene TRBV20-1; absent DNA, TCRdb's TRBD1 call cannot be checked. This CDR3 has 15 amino acids. Germline CDR1 and CDR2: DFQATT and SNEGSKA (reference sequence). The CDR3 sequence is CSAQTGGGGNQPQHF.

The rearrangement uses TRBV7-9 and TRBJ1-1. The CDR3 is made up of 11 amino acids. CDR1 is SEHNR, CDR2 FQNEAQ, per germline (reference sequence). The CDR3 loop is CASTPNAEAFF.

Here the CDR3 reads CASSSRGPQTLNYGYTF. V and J are TRBV5-8 and TRBJ1-2; no DNA is available, so the TRBD1 call from TCRdb remains unchecked. The CDR3 is 17 amino acids. The germline V gene encodes CDR1 SGHTS and CDR2 YDEGEE.

The rearrangement uses TRBV28 and TRBJ2-5; TCRdb lists TRBD1, though no DNA is available to test this call. The length of the CDR3 is 13 residues. Germline CDR1 reads MDHEN; CDR2 reads SYDVKM. The CDR3 is CASSQGVLETQYF.

The genes are TRBV7-9 and TRBJ2-3; TCRdb reports TRBD1, a call that lacks DNA to check it against. Germline CDR1 and CDR2: SEHNR and FQNEAQ (reference sequence). The CDR3 loop spans 14 amino acids. The CDR3 region is CASSSQGDTDTQYF.

This clonotype counts as medium-sized by frequency. The CDR3 spells CASSPDYSYNEQFF. The chain links TRBV6-5 to TRBJ2-1; TCRdb names TRBD2, which stays unverified in the absence of DNA. In germline, CDR1 is MNHEY, CDR2 SVGAGI. The CDR3 length is 14 residues.

This clonotype ranks as medium-sized (0.01 to 0.1%) in terms of frequency. This rearrangement joins TRBV6-1 to TRBJ2-3; TCRdb's D call of TRBD2 is untestable without DNA. Per germline, CDR1 MNHNS and CDR2 SASEGT. This CDR3 has 14 residues. The CDR3 spells CASRPGPEVDTQYF.

This clonotype is deemed medium-sized by its frequency. This rearrangement joins TRBV5-5 to TRBJ2-2; absent DNA, TCRdb's TRBD2 call cannot be checked. CDR1 and CDR2 from the germline V gene are SGHKS and YYEKEE (reference sequence). This CDR3 has 17 amino acids. CDR3 amino acids: CASSLGLLAGALGELFF.

This clonotype ranks as medium-sized in terms of frequency. The J gene is TRBJ2-5, the V gene TRBV19; as DNA is missing, the TRBD1 call by TCRdb cannot be tested. The germline CDR1 and CDR2 sequences are LNHDA and SQIVND (reference sequence). The CDR3 has 14 amino acids. The chain's CDR3 is CASSIGTVGGSQYF.

This clonotype is labeled medium-sized based on frequency. CDR3 protein: CASSFSGVGSPLHF. The chain joins TRBV5-6 to TRBJ1-6; as DNA is missing, the TRBD1 call by TCRdb cannot be tested. Germline V gene data show CDR1 as SGHDT and CDR2 as YYEEEE. The CDR3 runs 14 residues. Full variable domain (rest looked up from reference TRBV5-6 and TRBJ1-6): DAGVTQSPTHLIKTRGQQVTLRCSPKSGHDTVSWYQQALGQGPQFIFQYYEEEERQRGNFPDRFSGHQFPNYSSELNVNALLLGDSALYLCASSFSGVGSPLHFGNGTRLTVT.

This clonotype is medium-sized by frequency. V usage is TRBV12-3 or TRBV12-4 and J usage is TRBJ2-1. The CDR3 covers 15 residues. The CDR3 sequence is CASSLPKRVYNEQFF.

This clonotype is labeled medium-sized (0.01 to 0.1%) based on frequency. The chain couples TRBV19 to TRBJ2-1; the TRBD1 assignment by TCRdb is unverifiable without DNA. Germline V CDR1 and CDR2: LNHDA, SQIVND (reference sequence). The CDR3 has 14 residues. This CDR3 reads CASSIDRGHNEQFF.

By frequency, this clonotype registers medium-sized. V gene TRBV18 combines with J gene TRBJ2-1; TCRdb calls TRBD2, which cannot be checked without DNA. CDR1 and CDR2 (germline): KGHSH, LQKENI. This CDR3 is built from 15 residues. Here the CDR3 reads CASSERLADNNEQFF.

CDR3 protein: CASSQAGHIGNTIYF. The chain employs TRBV7-9 and TRBJ1-3; TCRdb selects TRBD1, and the lack of DNA leaves this call unchecked. The CDR3 extends over 15 amino acids. Germline CDR1 is SEHNR and CDR2 is FQNEAQ (reference sequence).

This chain links TRBV28 with TRBJ1-6; no DNA is available, so the TRBD1 call from TCRdb remains unchecked. CDR1 is MDHEN, CDR2 SYDVKM, per germline. The CDR3 consists of 14 residues. CDR3 sequence: CASSPPRPNSPLHF.

Judged by frequency, this clonotype is medium-sized. CDR3 in amino acids: CASSLREYAVYF. The chain carries TRBV12-3 or TRBV12-4 and TRBJ2-3. The CDR3 covers 12 residues.

This clonotype registers medium-sized (0.01 to 0.1%) by frequency. This chain uses TRBV19 with TRBJ1-1; the TRBD1 assignment by TCRdb is unverifiable without DNA. The CDR3 sequence is 13 residues long. Germline values: CDR1 LNHDA, CDR2 SQIVND (reference sequence). The CDR3 spells CASSTGTGFGAFF.

By frequency, this clonotype is medium-sized (0.01 to 0.1%). This sequence joins TRBV18 and TRBJ2-5; TCRdb reports TRBD1, a call that lacks DNA to check it against. The length of the CDR3 is 15 residues. Germline V gene sequence: CDR1 KGHSH, CDR2 LQKENI. This CDR3 reads CASSPTWGGGETQYF.

Its frequency marks this clonotype as medium-sized. CDR3 sequence reads: CASSFQTGSNEKLFF. The chain links TRBV5-4 to TRBJ1-4; the D call of TRBD1 rests on TCRdb alone, since no DNA is present to check it. The CDR3 covers 15 residues. Germline V gene lookup returns CDR1 SGHNT and CDR2 YYREEE (reference sequence). Together with reference TRBV5-4 and TRBJ1-4, the CDR3 gives the full variable domain: ETGVTQSPTHLIKTRGQQVTLRCSSQSGHNTVSWYQQALGQGPQFIFQYYREEENGRGNFPPRFSGLQFPNYSSELNVNALELDDSALYLCASSFQTGSNEKLFFGSGTQLSVL.

The chain combines TRBV7-2 with TRBJ2-3; TCRdb proposes TRBD2, but this gene call is untestable without DNA. The CDR3 is 15 residues long. From germline, CDR1 is SGHTA and CDR2 FQGNSA. CDR3 in amino acids: CASSLLAGGTDTQYF.

This chain joins TRBV7-9 and TRBJ1-4; TCRdb returns TRBD1, unconfirmable since there is no DNA. CDR1 and CDR2 (germline): SEHNR, FQNEAQ (reference sequence). CDR3 length: 15 amino acids. The CDR3 protein is CASSLETGAGEKLFF.

Judged by frequency, this clonotype is medium-sized. V usage is TRBV12-3 or TRBV12-4 and J usage is TRBJ2-2; TCRdb's D call, TRBD2, is unchecked because there is no DNA. The CDR3 consists of 17 residues. The CDR3 loop reads CASSNKREGHNTGELFF.